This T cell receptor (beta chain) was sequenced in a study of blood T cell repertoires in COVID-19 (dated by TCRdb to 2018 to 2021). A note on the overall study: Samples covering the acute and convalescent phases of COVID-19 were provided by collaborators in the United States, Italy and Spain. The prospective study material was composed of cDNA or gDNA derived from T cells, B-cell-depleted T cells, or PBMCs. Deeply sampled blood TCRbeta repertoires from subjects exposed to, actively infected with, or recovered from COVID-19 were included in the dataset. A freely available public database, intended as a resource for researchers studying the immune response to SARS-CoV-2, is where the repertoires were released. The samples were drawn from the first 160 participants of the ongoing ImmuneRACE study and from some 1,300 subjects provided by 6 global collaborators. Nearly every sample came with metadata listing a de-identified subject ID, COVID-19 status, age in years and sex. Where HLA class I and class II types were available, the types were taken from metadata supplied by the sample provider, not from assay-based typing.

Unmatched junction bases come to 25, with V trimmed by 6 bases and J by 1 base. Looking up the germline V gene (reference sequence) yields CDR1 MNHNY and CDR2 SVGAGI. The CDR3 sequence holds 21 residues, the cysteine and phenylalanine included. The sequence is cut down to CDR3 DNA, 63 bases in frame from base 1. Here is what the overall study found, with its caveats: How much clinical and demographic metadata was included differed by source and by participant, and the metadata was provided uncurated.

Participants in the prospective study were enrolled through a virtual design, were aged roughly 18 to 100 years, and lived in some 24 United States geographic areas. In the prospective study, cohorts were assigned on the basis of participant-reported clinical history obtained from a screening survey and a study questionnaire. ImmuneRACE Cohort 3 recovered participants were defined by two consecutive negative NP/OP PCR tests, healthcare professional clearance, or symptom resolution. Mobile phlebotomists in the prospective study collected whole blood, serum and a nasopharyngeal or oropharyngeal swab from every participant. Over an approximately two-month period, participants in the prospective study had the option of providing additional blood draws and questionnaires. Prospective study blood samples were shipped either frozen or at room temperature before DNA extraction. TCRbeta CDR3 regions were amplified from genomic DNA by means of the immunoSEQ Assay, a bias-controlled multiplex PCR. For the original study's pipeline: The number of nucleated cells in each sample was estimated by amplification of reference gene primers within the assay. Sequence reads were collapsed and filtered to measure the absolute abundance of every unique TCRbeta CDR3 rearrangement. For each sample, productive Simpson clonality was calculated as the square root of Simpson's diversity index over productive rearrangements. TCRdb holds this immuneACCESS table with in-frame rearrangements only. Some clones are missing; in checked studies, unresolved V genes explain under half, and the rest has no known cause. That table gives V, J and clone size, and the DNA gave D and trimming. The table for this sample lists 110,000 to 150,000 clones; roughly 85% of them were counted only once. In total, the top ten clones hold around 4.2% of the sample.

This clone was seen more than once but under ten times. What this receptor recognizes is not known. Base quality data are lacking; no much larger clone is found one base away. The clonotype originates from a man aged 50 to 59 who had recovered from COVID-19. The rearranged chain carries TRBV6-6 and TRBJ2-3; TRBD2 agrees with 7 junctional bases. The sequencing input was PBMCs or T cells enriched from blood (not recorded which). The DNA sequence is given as TGTGCCAGCAGCAGACGGGCGGGGGACTCATTGGCCGGGAAGGGCACAGATACGCAGTATTTT. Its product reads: CASSRRAGDSLAGKGTDTQYF.